This TCR beta chain was documented in a study of CD8 T cells in Susac syndrome. Whole-study findings and limits: The study admitted that it had a relatively small number of individuals in its TCR sequencing and HLA analysis.

This CDR3 spans 16 amino acids. In germline, CDR1 is SQVTM, CDR2 ANQGSEA. Trimming stripped 0 bases from V and 0 bases from J, with 14 bases between. Random hexamers were used to reverse transcribe an amount of roughly 0.45 to 1 ug RNA. The immunoSEQ assay covered 54 Vbeta and 13 Jbeta segments for CDR3. TCRdb re-called the immunoSEQ multiplex PCR reads with MiXCR, one entry per CDR3 protein. The table records under 200,000 distinct CDR3 sequences, approximately 95% of them present only once. From blood CD8+ and CD4+ T cells, TCR beta sequences were generated. TEMRA cells were FACS-enriched, unlike CD8+ and CD4+ T cells, which were negatively isolated. This clonotype was detected once. Its antigen is not known.

The sequencing input was CD8+ T cells from PBMCs. This TCR derives from a human donor with multiple sclerosis. The gene calls are TRBV29-1 and TRBJ2-5; maybe TRBD2 (6 bases). Written as DNA, the CDR3 is TGCAGCGTTGAAGATGATCTAGCGAGGGACCAAGAGACCCAGTACTTC. As protein: CSVEDDLARDQETQYF.